This paragraph covers one T cell receptor (beta chain) sequence. This sample stems from a study of blood T cell repertoires in COVID-19. Study details: Specimens from acute and convalescent COVID-19 originated in the United States, Italy and Spain. PBMCs, B-cell-depleted T cells, or T cells were the source of the cDNA or gDNA that made up the material.

CDR3 length: 15 residues. The junction had 4 bases not matched to a gene; V was cut back by 5 bases and J by 1 base. Looked up from germline, CDR1 is MNHEY and CDR2 is SMNVEV (reference sequence). Authors' methods: From reference gene primer amplification, estimates of nucleated cell counts were derived. Here immunoSEQ multiplex PCR was the method, and the copy in TCRdb shows in-frame clones only, minus some. The V and J calls and clone size were taken over from that table, and D and trimming were inferred from the DNA. The sample holds some 150,000 clones, 80% to 90% seen once. V gene TRBV27 combines with J gene TRBJ1-1; 10 positions agree with TRBD1. The receptor's source is an older man with acute or convalescent COVID-19. Source material: peripheral blood. The CDR3 is CASSARTGGNTEAFF. In DNA, the CDR3 is TGTGCCAGCAGTGCTAGGACAGGGGGGAACACTGAAGCTTTCTTT.